The 18 T cell receptor beta chains reported below all come from one sample, sequenced in a study of blood T cell repertoires in COVID-19. Sequencing was performed with immunoSEQ multiplex PCR; in TCRdb, only in-frame clones are kept and a portion is missing. The repertoire holds approximately 290,000 clones, with roughly 88% as singletons. The sequencing input was PBMCs or T cells enriched from blood (not recorded which). Every receptor here comes from a woman aged 25-40 years who had recovered from COVID-19.

This chain links TRBV11-2 with TRBJ1-4; 9 bases line up with TRBD1. The CDR3 length is 14 residues. Germline V lookup: CDR1 SGHAT, CDR2 FQNNGV. With V trimmed by 4 bases and J by 8 bases, 5 bases remained unmatched. The CDR3 DNA follows: TGTGCCAGCAGCTCCGGACAGGGGAAGGAAAAACTGTTTTTT. This translates into CASSSGQGKEKLFF. Combining the CDR3 with reference TRBV11-2 and TRBJ1-4 gives the whole variable domain EAGVAQSPRYKIIEKRQSVAFWCNPISGHATLYWYQQILGQGPKLLIQFQNNGVVDDSQLPKDRFSAERLKGVDSTLKIQPAKLEDSAVYLCASSSGQGKEKLFFGSGTQLSVL.

The V gene is TRBV30, the J gene TRBJ1-1; D is unresolved. The CDR3 totals 10 residues. With 1 base removed from V and 8 bases from J, the gap between germline ends came to 5 bases. CDR1 is GTSNPN, CDR2 SVGIG, per germline (reference sequence). CDR3 loop: CAWSGGEAFF. DNA of the CDR3: TGTGCCTGGAGTGGAGGAGAAGCTTTCTTT. The whole variable domain, remainder taken from reference TRBV30 and TRBJ1-1, is SQTIHQWPATLVQPVGSPLSLECTVEGTSNPNLYWYRQAAGRGLQLLFYSVGIGQISSEVPQNLSASRPQDRQFILSSKKLLLSDSGFYLCAWSGGEAFFGQGTRLTVV.

The chain links TRBV5-1 to TRBJ1-3, with a possible D match to TRBD1 (5 bases). This CDR3 spans 14 amino acids. Germline V gene data show CDR1 as SGHRS and CDR2 as YFSETQ. Trimming took 0 bases from V and 4 from J, leaving 8 bases between them. CDR3 sequence reads: CASSLAGYGNTIYF. The CDR3 DNA is TGCGCCAGCAGCTTGGCAGGGTACGGAAACACCATATATTTT.

This clone appeared once. This chain links TRBV20-1 with TRBJ2-7; possibly TRBD2 for D (6 bases). The CDR3 is 15 residues long. The germline gives CDR1 DFQATT, CDR2 SNEGSKA (reference sequence). Trimming shortened V by 3 bases and J by 0 bases, and 15 bases separated the two germline ends. CDR3 in amino acids: CSASVSRSGSYEQYF. The CDR3, as DNA: TGCAGTGCTAGTGTATCTCGTAGCGGCTCCTACGAGCAGTACTTC.

The chain employs TRBV4-1 and TRBJ2-5; no firm D call. There are 13 residues in the CDR3. Between the trimmed V and J ends, which lost 0 bases and 5 bases, there was a span of 7 bases. Germline V gene lookup returns CDR1 MGHRA and CDR2 YSYEKL. The CDR3 here is CASSQDMRETQYF. CDR3 bases: TGCGCCAGCAGCCAAGACATGCGGGAGACCCAGTACTTC.

The chain has TRBV28 and TRBJ1-2, with 7 bases lining up with TRBD1. CDR3 size: 15 residues. Germline values: CDR1 MDHEN, CDR2 SYDVKM. V was pared by 6 bases and J by 4 bases, with 11 bases of the junction left unmatched. The chain's CDR3 is CASSPGQAISYGYTF. DNA for the CDR3: TGTGCCAGCAGCCCCGGACAGGCCATCTCCTATGGCTACACCTTC.

The rearrangement uses TRBV4-2 and TRBJ2-7, with a possible D match to TRBD1 (5 bases). V lost 0 bases to trimming and J lost 3 bases, with 12 bases between them. The CDR3 runs to 15 residues. Germline CDR1 is LGHNA and CDR2 is YNFKEQ. The CDR3 region is CASSQDPGNIYEQYF. CDR3 sequence (DNA): TGTGCCAGCAGCCAAGATCCAGGGAACATCTACGAGCAGTACTTC.

The genes are TRBV6-5 and TRBJ1-2; possible D gene TRBD1, 6 bases. In germline, CDR1 is MNHEY, CDR2 SVGAGI. The germline V and J ends were trimmed by 7 bases and 8 bases, with 23 bases remaining between them. CDR3 length: 15 amino acids. CDR3 nucleotides: TGTGCCAGCATAGGCTGGGACACCGGAGAGTTCGGCTACACCTTC. Its protein is CASIGWDTGEFGYTF.

This chain joins TRBV20-1 and TRBJ1-1; D may be TRBD1 (5 bases). The germline V gene has CDR1 DFQATT and CDR2 SNEGSKA (reference sequence). The CDR3 extends over 11 amino acids. The CDR3: CRARVGTEAFF. The CDR3 coding sequence is TGCAGAGCCAGGGTGGGCACTGAAGCTTTCTTT.

The V and J genes are TRBV3-1 (or the pseudogene TRBV3-2) and TRBJ2-5; 8 bases align to TRBD2. This CDR3 contains 18 residues. J lost 4 bases, V lost 0 bases, and 13 bases had no gene match. Germline V gene lookup returns CDR1 LGHDT and CDR2 YNNKEL (reference sequence). The CDR3 spells CASSQDLVSGGAGETQYF. The CDR3 DNA reads TGTGCCAGCAGCCAAGATCTTGTCAGCGGGGGCGCCGGAGAGACCCAGTACTTC.

The chain has TRBV19 and TRBJ1-2; D is unresolved. Trimming removed 3 bases at V and 4 bases at J, with 12 bases between. Germline assignment: CDR1 LNHDA and CDR2 SQIVND (reference sequence). This CDR3 region has 14 residues. The CDR3 coding sequence is TGTGCCAGTAGTATGTTGGCGGCAGCCTATGGCTACACCTTC. Translated: CASSMLAAAYGYTF.

V is TRBV28 and J is TRBJ2-4, with 10 positions matching TRBD1. This CDR3 has 20 amino acids. Per germline, CDR1 MDHEN and CDR2 SYDVKM. After removal of 1 base from V and 7 bases from J, the junction contained 19 bases not matched to a gene. CDR3: CASSLFGAWGQGPLGNIQYF. The CDR3 DNA sequence: TGTGCCAGCAGTTTATTTGGTGCGTGGGGACAGGGGCCCTTGGGTAACATTCAGTACTTC.

This chain connects TRBV15 to TRBJ2-5; 7 nucleotides agree with TRBD1. The CDR3 sequence is 16 residues long. Germline lookup yields CDR1 LNHNV and CDR2 YYDKDF (reference sequence). With 4 bases clipped from V and 2 bases from J, the junction kept 10 bases outside the gene matches. Written as DNA, the CDR3 is TGTGCCACCAGCACCCCACAGGGGTTGGGACAAGAGACCCAGTACTTC. This gives the protein CATSTPQGLGQETQYF.

The sample holds one count of this clone. The rearrangement joins TRBV6-5 to TRBJ1-1; D uncertain. This CDR3 spans 12 amino acids. Germline V gene data show CDR1 as MNHEY and CDR2 as SVGAGI. V shed 8 bases and J shed 3 bases, with 10 bases lying between them. The CDR3 DNA reads as TGTGCCAGCGGGCAGCAATACACTGAAGCTTTCTTT. It codes for CASGQQYTEAFF.

The chain is built from TRBV14 and TRBJ2-1, with TRBD2 identical over 7 bases. This CDR3 spans 13 amino acids. Trimming removed 4 bases from V and 5 bases from J; junction bases left unmatched: 2. Per the germline V gene, CDR1 is SGHDN and CDR2 is FVKESK. The CDR3 is CASSPGLHNEQFF. CDR3 DNA sequence: TGTGCCAGCAGCCCGGGACTACACAATGAGCAGTTCTTC.

CDR3 in DNA: TGCAGCGTTGGTACAGGCCAGTTCTTC. Translating gives CSVGTGQFF. V and J are TRBV29-1 and TRBJ2-1; tentative D call: TRBD1 (5 bases). The CDR3 spans 9 residues. Trimming took off 4 bases at V and 13 bases at J, with 8 bases between the two ends. Per the germline V gene, CDR1 is SQVTM and CDR2 is ANQGSEA.

The CDR3 region is CASVGGHLAEITQETQYF. DNA of the CDR3: TGTGCTAGTGTGGGGGGTCATCTAGCGGAGATCACCCAAGAGACCCAGTACTTC. This chain links TRBV12-5 with TRBJ2-5; 7 bases align to TRBD2. V lost 7 bases and J lost 1; bases outside the gene matches: 18. Germline CDR1 LGHNT, CDR2 FRNRAP. This CDR3 comprises 18 residues.

The chain carries TRBV19 and TRBJ2-1; a possible D gene is TRBD1 (5 bases). The germline gives CDR1 LNHDA, CDR2 SQIVND (reference sequence). CDR3 length equals 15 residues. The germline V and J ends were trimmed by 3 bases and 0 bases, with 9 bases remaining between them. CDR3: CASSIGQTSYNEQFF. For the CDR3, the DNA is TGTGCCAGTAGTATCGGACAAACCTCCTACAATGAGCAGTTCTTC.